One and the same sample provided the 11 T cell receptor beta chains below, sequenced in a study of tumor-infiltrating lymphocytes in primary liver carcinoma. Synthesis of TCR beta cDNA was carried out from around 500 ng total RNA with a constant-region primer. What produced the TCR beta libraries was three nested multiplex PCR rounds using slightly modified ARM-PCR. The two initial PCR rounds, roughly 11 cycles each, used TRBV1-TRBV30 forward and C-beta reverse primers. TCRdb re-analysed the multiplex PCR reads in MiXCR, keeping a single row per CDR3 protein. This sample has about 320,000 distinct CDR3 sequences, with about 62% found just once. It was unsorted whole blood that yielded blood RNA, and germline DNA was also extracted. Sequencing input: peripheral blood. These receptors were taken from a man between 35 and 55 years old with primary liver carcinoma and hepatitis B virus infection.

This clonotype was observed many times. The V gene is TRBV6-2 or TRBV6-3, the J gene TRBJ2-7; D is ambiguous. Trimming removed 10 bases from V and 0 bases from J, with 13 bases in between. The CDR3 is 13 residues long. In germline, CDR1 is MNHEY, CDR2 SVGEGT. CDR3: CATVETASYEQYF. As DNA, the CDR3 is TGTGCCACCGTAGAGACCGCCTCCTACGAGCAGTACTTC.

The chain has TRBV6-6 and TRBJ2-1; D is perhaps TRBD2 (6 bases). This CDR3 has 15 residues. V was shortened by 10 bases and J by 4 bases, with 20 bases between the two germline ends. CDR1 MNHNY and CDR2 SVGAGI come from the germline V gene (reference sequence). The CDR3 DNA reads TGTGCCAACGGTTACCCGGGGGACGGGTACAATGAGCAGTTCTTC. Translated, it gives CANGYPGDGYNEQFF.

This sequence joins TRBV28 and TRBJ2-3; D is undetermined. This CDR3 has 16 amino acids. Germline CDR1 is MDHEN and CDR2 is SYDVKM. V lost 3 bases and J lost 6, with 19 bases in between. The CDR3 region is CASSFKRVQIWDTQYF. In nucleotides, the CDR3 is TGTGCCAGCAGTTTTAAGCGAGTCCAGATCTGGGATACGCAGTATTTT.

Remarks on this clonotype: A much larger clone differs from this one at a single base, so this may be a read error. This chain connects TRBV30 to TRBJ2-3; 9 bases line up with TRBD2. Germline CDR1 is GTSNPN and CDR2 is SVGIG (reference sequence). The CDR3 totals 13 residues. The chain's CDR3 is CAWLAGGTDTKYF. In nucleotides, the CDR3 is TGTGCCTGGCTGGCGGGAGGGACAGATACGAAGTATTTT.

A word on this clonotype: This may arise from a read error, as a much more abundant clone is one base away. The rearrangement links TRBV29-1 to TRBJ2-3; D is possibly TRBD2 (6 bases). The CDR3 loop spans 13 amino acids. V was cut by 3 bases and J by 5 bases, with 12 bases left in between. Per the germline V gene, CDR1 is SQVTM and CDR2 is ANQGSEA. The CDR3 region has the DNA TGCAGCGTTGAGGGGGGTCGCATAGATACGCAGTATTTT. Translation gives CSVEGGRIDTQYF.

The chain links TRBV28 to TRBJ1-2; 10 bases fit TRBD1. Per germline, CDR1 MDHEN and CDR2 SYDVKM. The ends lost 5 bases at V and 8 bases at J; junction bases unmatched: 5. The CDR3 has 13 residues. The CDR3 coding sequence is TGTGCCAGCAGTCCCCCGACAGGGGGCGGCTACACCTTC. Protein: CASSPPTGGGYTF.

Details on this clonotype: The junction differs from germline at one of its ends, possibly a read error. CDR3: CAWSGDSSLYGYIF. In DNA form, the CDR3 reads TGTGCCTGGAGCGGCGACAGCTCGCTCTATGGCTACATCTTC. The rearrangement joins TRBV30 to TRBJ1-2; possibly TRBD1 for D (5 bases). The CDR3 runs 14 residues. Germline V gene data show CDR1 as GTSNPN and CDR2 as SVGIG (reference sequence).

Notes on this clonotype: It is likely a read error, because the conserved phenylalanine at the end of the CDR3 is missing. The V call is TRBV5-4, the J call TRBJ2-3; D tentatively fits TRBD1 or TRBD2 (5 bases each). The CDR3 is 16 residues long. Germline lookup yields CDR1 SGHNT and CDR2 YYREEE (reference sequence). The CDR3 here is CASSLAGLSSTDAQYV. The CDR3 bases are TGTGCCAGCAGCTTGGCAGGGCTCTCTAGCACAGATGCGCAGTATGTT.

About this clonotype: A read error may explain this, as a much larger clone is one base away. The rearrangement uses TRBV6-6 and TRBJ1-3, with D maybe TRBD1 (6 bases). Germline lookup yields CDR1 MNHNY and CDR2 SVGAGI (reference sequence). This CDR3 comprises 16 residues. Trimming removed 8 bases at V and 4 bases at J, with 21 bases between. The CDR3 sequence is CASGPGTGWLGNTIYF. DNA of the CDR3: TGTGCCAGCGGGCCGGGCACAGGGTGGTTGGGAAACACCATATATTTT.

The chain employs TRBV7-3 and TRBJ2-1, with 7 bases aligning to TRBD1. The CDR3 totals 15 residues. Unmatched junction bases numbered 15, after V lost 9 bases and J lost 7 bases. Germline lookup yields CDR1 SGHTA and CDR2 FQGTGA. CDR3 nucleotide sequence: TGTGCCAGTAGCCCAGTGACAGGGAGTGGGAATGAGCAGTTCTTC. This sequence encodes CASSPVTGSGNEQFF.

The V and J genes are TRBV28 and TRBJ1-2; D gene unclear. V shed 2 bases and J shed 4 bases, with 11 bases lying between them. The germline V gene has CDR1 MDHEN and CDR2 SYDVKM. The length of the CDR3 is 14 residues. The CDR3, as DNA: TGTGCCAGCAGTTTAGAGTACCCCCCCTATGGCTACACCTTC. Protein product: CASSLEYPPYGYTF.